This TCR beta chain came from a study of shared clonotypes between healthy human individuals. Study-wide points: Sequencing of the sorted subsets was shown by rarefaction to be incomplete despite large depth.

A note on this clone: Its antigen is unknown.

Donors included only healthy HIV-negative adults lacking recent acute infections or vaccinations. Profiled with immunoSEQ multiplex PCR; TCRdb holds only in-frame clones, not every one. The sample holds some 650,000 clones, around 97% seen once. This TCR derives from a woman aged 30 to 39 in good health. Sequenced input: naive CD4+ T cells sorted from blood. Subset of the sample: CD45RA+ positively selected.

CDR3 protein: CASSLLGPQETQYF. The CDR3 DNA reads as TGTGCCAGCAGTTTACTCGGGCCCCAAGAGACCCAGTACTTC. The J gene is TRBJ2-5, the V gene TRBV28; no clear D. V was pared by 2 bases and J by 1 base, with 8 bases between. CDR3 size: 14 residues. CDR1 is MDHEN, CDR2 SYDVKM, per germline.